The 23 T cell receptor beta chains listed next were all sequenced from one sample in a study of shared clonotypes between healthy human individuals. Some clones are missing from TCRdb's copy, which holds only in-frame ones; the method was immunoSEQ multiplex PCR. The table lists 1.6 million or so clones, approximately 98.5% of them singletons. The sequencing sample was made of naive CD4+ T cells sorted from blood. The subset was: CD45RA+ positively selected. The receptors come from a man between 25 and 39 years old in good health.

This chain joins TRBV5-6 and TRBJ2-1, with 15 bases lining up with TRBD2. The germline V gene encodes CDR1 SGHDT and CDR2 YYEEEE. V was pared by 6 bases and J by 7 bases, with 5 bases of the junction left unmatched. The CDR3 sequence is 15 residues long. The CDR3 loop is CASTKGTSGRNEQFF. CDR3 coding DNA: TGTGCCAGCACCAAGGGGACTAGCGGGAGGAATGAGCAGTTCTTC.

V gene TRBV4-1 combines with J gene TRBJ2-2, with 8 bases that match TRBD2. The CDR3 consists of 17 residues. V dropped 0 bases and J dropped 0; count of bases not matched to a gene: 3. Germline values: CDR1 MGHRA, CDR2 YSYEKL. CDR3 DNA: TGCGCCAGCAGCCAAGATCCGGGGGGGTCGAACACCGGGGAGCTGTTTTTT. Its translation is CASSQDPGGSNTGELFF.

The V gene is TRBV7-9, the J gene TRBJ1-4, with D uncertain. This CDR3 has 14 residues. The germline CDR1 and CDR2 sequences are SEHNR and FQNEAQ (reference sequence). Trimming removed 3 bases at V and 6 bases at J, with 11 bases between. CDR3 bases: TGTGCCAGCAGCTTTGTGGGGTTTGATGAAAAACTGTTTTTT. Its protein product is CASSFVGFDEKLFF.

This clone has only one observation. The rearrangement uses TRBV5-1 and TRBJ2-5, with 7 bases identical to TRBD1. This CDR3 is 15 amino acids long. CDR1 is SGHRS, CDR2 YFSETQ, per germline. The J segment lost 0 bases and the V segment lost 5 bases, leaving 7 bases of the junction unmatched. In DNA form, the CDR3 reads TGCGCCAGCAGTCCCGGGACAGCTAACCAAGAGACCCAGTACTTC. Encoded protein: CASSPGTANQETQYF.

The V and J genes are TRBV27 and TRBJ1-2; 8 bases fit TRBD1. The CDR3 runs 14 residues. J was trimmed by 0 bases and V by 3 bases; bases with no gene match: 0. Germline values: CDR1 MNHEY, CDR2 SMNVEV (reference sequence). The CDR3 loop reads CASSLDRANYGYTF. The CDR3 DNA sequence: TGTGCCAGCAGTTTGGACAGGGCTAACTATGGCTACACCTTC.

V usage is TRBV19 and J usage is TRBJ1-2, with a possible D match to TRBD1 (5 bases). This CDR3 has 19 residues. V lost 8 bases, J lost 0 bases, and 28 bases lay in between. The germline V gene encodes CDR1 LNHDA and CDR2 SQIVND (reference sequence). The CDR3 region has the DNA TGTGCCAGTGGAAAGAGACTTGGACACGGGCATATGGCTAACTATGGCTACACCTTC. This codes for CASGKRLGHGHMANYGYTF.

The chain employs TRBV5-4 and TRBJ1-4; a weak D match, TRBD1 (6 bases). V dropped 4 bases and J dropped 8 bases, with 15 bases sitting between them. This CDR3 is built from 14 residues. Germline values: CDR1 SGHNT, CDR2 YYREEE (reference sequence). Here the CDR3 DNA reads TGTGCCAGCAGCCTACAGGGCGGTGGGGAAAAACTGTTTTTT. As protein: CASSLQGGGEKLFF.

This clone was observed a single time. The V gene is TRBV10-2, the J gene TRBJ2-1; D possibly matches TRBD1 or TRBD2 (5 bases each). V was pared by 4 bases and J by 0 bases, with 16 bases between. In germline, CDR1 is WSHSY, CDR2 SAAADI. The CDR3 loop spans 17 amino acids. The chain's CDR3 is CASSGSGPKSSYNEQFF. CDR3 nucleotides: TGCGCCAGCAGTGGGTCGGGGCCCAAAAGCTCCTACAATGAGCAGTTCTTC.

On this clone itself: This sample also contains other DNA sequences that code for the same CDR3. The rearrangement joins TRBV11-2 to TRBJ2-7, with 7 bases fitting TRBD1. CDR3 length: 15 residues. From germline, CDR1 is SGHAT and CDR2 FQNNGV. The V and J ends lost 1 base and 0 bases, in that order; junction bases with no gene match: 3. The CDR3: CASSLVAGGSYEQYF. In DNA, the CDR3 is TGTGCCAGCAGCTTAGTGGCAGGGGGCTCCTACGAGCAGTACTTC.

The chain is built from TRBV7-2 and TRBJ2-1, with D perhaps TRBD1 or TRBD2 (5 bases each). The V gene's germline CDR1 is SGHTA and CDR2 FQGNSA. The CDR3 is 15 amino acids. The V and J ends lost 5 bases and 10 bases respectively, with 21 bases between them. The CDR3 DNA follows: TGTGCCAGCAGCCTCTGGAGCGACCGAGGGGAGGAGCAGTTCTTC. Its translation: CASSLWSDRGEEQFF.

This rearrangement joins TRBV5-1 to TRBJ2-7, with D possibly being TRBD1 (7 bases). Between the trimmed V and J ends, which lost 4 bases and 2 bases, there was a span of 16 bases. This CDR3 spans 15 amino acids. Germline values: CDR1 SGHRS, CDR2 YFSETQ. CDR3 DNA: TGCGCCAGCAGCCCGACGGGGGACAGAGCCTACGAGCAGTACTTC. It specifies CASSPTGDRAYEQYF.

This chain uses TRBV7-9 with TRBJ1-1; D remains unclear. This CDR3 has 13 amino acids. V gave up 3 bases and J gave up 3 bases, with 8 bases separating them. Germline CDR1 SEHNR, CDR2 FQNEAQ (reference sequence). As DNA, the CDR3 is TGTGCCAGCAGCTTCCTACAGCACACTGAAGCTTTCTTT. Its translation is CASSFLQHTEAFF.

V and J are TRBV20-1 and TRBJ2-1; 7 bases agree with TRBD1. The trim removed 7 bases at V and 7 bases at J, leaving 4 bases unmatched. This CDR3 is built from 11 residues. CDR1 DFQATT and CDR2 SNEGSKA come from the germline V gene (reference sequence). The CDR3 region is CSVDRMNEQFF. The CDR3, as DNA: TGCAGTGTGGACAGGATGAATGAGCAGTTCTTC.

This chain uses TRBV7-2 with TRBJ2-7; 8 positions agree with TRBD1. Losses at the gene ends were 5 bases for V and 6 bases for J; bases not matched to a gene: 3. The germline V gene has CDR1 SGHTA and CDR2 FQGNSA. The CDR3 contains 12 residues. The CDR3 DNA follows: TGTGCCAGCAGCGATGACAGGGGCGAGCAGTACTTC. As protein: CASSDDRGEQYF.

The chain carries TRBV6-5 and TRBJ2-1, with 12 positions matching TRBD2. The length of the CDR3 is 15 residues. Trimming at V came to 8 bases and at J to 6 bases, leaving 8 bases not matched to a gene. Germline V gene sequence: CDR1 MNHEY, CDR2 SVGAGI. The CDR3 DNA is TGTGCCAGCCGGACGCTAGCGGGAGGGGCCAATGAGCAGTTCTTC. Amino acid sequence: CASRTLAGGANEQFF.

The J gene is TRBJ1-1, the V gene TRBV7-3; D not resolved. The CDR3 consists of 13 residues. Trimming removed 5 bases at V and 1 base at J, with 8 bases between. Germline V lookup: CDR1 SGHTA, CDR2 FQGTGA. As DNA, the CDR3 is TGTGCCAGCAGCCCCGATGCGAACACTGAAGCTTTCTTT. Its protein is CASSPDANTEAFF.

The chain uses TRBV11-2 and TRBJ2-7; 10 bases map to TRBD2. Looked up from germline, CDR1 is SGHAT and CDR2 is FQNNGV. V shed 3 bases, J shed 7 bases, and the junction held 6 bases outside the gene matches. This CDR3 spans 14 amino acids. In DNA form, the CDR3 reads TGTGCCAGCAGCTTGAATCTAGCGGGAGATGAGCAGTACTTC. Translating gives CASSLNLAGDEQYF.

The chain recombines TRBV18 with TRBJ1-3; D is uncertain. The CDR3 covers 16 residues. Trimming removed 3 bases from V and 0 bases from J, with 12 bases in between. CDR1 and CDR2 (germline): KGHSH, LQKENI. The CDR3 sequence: CASSPGRPVSGNTIYF. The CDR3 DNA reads TGTGCCAGCTCACCGGGCAGGCCGGTCTCTGGAAACACCATATATTTT.

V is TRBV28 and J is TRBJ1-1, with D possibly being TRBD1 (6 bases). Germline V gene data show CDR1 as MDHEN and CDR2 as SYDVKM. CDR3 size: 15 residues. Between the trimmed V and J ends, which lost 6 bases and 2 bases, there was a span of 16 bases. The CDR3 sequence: CASRKRDRPNTEAFF. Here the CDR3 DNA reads TGTGCCAGCAGAAAACGAGACAGGCCAAACACTGAAGCTTTCTTT.

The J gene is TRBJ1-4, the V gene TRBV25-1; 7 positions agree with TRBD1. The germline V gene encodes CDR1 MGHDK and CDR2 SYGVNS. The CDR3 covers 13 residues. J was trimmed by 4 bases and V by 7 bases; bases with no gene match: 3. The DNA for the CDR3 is TGTGCCAGCATGGGGGACAGTAATGAAAAACTGTTTTTT. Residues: CASMGDSNEKLFF.

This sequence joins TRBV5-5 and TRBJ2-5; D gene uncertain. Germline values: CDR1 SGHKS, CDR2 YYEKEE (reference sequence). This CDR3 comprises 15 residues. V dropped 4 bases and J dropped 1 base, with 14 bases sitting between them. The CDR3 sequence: CASSLRTSSQETQYF. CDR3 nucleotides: TGTGCCAGCAGCCTACGGACGTCTAGCCAAGAGACCCAGTACTTC.

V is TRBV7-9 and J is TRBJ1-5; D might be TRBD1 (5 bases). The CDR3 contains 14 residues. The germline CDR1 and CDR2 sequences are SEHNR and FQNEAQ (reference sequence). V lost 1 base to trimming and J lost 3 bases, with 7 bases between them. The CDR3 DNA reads TGTGCCAGCAGCTTAGAGGGACTCAATCAGCCCCAGCATTTT. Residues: CASSLEGLNQPQHF.

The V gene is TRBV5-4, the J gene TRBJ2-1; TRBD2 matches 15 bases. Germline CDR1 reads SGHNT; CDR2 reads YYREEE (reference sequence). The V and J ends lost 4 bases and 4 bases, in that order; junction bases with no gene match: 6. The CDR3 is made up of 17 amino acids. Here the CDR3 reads CASSRTSGRESYNEQFF. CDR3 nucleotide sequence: TGTGCCAGCAGCCGGACTAGCGGGAGGGAGTCATACAATGAGCAGTTCTTC.